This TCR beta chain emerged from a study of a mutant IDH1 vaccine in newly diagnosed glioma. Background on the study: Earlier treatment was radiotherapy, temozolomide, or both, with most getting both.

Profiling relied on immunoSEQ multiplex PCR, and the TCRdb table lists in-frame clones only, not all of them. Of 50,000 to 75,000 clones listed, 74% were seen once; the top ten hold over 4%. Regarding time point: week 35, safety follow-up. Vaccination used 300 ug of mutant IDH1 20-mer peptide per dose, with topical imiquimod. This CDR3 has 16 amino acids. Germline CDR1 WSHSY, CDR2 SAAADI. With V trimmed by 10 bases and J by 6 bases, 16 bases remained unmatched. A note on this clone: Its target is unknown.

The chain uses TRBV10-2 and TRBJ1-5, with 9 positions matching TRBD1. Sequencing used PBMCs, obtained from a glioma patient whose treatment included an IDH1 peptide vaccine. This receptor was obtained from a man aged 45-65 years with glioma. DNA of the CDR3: TGCGCCACCAGAGATCCGGGACAGGGTAGGTTTCAGCCCCAGCATTTT. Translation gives CATRDPGQGRFQPQHF.